Sequencing of this TCR beta chain was carried out in a study of tumor-infiltrating lymphocytes in primary liver carcinoma. Findings and caveats of the study: Tumor-adjacent and tumor-blood pairs shared less of their repertoires than tumor region pairs shared.

Scientists recovered RNA and DNA together from roughly 18-30 mg of unsorted bulk tissue. Every tumor specimen contained over 75% viable tumor cells. This clonotype was counted only a few times. The target antigen is unknown. Reverse transcription of about 500 ng total RNA with a constant-region primer produced TCR beta cDNA. ARM-PCR was slightly modified, and three nested multiplex PCR rounds with it gave rise to the TCR beta libraries. PCR rounds one and two used TRBV1-TRBV30 forward primers with a C-beta reverse primer for about 11 cycles each. TCRdb processed the multiplex PCR reads anew with MiXCR; each CDR3 protein has one entry. The sample consists of some 94,000 distinct CDR3 sequences, around three quarters of them appearing once. The CDR3 has 15 amino acids. Germline CDR1 SGHRS, CDR2 YFSETQ. Trimming left V 0 bases short and J 0 bases short, with 7 bases between.

This chain uses TRBV5-1 with TRBJ1-5; D gene unclear. The TCR was taken from a woman aged 55-70 years with primary liver carcinoma and hepatitis B virus infection. Sample: liver tumor tissue from sampling region 5. Specified subset: tumor region T5, tumor centre. The CDR3 is CASSLDPYSNQPQHF. The DNA for the CDR3 is TGCGCCAGCAGCTTGGACCCATATAGCAATCAGCCCCAGCATTTT.